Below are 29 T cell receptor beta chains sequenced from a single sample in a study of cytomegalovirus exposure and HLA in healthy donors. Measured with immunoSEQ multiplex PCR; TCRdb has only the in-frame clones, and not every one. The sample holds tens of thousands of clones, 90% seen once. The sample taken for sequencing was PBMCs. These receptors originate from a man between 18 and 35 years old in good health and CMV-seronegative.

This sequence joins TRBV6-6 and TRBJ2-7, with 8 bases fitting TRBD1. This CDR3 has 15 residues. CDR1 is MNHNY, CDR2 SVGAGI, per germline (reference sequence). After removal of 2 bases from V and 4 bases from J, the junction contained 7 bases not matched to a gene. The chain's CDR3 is CASSYTGQGNYEQYF. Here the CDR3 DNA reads TGTGCCAGCAGTTACACTGGACAGGGAAATTACGAGCAGTACTTC.

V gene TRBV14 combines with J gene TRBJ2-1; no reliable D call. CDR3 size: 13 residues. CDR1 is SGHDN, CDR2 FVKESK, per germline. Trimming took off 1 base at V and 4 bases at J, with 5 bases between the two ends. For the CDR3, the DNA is TGTGCCAGCAGCCAAGGCGCATACAATGAGCAGTTCTTC. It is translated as CASSQGAYNEQFF.

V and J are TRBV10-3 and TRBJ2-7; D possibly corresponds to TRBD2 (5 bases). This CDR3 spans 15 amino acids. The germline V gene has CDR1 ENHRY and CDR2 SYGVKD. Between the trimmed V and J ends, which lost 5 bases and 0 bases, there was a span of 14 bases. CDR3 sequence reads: CAISRADQNSYEQYF. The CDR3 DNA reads TGTGCCATCAGTCGAGCGGACCAAAACTCCTACGAGCAGTACTTC.

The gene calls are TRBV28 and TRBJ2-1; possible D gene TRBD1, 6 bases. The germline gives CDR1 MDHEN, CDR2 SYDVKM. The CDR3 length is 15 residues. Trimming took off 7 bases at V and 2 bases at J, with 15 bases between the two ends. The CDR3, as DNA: TGTGCCAGCACCAAGACCAGGGGCACCTACAATGAGCAGTTCTTC. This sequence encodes CASTKTRGTYNEQFF.

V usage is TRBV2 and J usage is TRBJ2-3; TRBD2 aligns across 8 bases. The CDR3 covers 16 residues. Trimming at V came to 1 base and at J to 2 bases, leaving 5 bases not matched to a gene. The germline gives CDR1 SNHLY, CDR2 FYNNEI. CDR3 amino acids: CASSEGSGTNTDTQYF. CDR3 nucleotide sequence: TGTGCCAGCAGTGAAGGTAGCGGGACCAACACAGATACGCAGTATTTT.

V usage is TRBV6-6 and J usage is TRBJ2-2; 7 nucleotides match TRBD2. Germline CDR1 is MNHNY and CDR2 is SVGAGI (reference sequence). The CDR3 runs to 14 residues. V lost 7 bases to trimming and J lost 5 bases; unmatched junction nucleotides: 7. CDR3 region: CASTLAGRTGELFF. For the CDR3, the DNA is TGTGCCAGCACCTTAGCGGGTAGGACCGGGGAGCTGTTTTTT.

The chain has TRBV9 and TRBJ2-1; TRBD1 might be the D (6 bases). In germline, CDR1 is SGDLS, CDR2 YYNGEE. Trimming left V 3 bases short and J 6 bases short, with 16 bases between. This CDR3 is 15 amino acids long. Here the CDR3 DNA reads TGTGCCAGCAGCGGACTCGGAGTGGGGGCCAATGAGCAGTTCTTC. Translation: CASSGLGVGANEQFF.

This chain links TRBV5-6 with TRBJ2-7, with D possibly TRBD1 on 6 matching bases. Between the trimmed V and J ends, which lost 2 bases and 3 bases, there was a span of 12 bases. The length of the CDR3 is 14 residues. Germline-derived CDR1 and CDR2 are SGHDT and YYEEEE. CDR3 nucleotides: TGTGCCAGCAGCTTAAGGGGGTTTCTCTACGAGCAGTACTTC. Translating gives CASSLRGFLYEQYF.

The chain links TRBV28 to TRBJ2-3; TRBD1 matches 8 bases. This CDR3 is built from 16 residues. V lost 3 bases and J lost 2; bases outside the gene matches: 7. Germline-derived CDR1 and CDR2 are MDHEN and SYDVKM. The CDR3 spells CASSLMDRVATDTQYF. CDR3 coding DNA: TGTGCCAGCAGTTTGATGGACAGGGTCGCCACAGATACGCAGTATTTT.

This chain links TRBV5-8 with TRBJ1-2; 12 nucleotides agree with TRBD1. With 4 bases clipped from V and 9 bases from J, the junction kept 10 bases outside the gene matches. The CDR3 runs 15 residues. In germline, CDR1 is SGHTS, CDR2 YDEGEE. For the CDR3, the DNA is TGTGCCAGCAGCCACCGGGACAGGGGGCCCGTGAGCTACACCTTC. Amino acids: CASSHRDRGPVSYTF.

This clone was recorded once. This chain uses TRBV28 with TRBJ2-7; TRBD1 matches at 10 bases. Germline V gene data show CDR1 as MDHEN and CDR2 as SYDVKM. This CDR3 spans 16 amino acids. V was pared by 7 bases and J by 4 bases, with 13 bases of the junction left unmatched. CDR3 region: CASNAPSGTGVYEQYF. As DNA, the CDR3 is TGTGCCAGCAACGCTCCGAGTGGGACAGGGGTATACGAGCAGTACTTC. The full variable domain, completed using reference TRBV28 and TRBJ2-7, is DVKVTQSSRYLVKRTGEKVFLECVQDMDHENMFWYRQDPGLGLRLIYFSYDVKMKEKGDIPEGYSVSREKKERFSLILESASTNQTSMYLCASNAPSGTGVYEQYFGPGTRLTVT.

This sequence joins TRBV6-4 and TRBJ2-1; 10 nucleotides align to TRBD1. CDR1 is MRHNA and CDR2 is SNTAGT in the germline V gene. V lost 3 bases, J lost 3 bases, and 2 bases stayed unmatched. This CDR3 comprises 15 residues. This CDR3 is CASSDGTGDYNEQFF. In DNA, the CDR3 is TGTGCCAGCAGTGATGGGACAGGGGACTACAATGAGCAGTTCTTC.

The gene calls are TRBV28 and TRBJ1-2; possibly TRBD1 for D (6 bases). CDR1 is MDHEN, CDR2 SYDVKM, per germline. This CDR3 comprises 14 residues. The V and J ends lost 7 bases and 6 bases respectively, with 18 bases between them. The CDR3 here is CASIETGRGHGYTF. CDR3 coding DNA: TGTGCCAGCATAGAGACGGGCAGGGGCCATGGCTACACCTTC.

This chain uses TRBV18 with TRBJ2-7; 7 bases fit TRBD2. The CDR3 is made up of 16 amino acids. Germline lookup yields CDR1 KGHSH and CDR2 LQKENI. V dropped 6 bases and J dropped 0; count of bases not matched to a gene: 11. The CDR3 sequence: CASSNVLGGSSYEQYF. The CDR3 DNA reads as TGTGCCAGCTCGAACGTTCTCGGGGGGAGCTCCTACGAGCAGTACTTC. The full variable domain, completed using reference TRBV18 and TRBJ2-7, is NAGVMQNPRHLVRRRGQEARLRCSPMKGHSHVYWYRQLPEEGLKFMVYLQKENIIDESGMPKERFSAEFPKEGPSILRIQQVVRGDSAAYFCASSNVLGGSSYEQYFGPGTRLTVT.

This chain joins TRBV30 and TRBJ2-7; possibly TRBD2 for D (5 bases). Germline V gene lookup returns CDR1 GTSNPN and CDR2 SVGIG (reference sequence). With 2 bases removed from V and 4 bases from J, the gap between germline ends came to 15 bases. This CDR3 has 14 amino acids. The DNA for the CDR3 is TGTGCCTGGAGTTCCCCGACTACCTATTACGAGCAGTACTTC. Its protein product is CAWSSPTTYYEQYF.

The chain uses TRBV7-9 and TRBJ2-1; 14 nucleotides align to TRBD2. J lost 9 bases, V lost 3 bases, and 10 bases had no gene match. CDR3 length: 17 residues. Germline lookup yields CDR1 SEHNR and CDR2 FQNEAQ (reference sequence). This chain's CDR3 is CASSFKGGLAGVIEQFF. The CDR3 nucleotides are TGTGCCAGCAGCTTCAAGGGGGGACTAGCGGGAGTTATTGAGCAGTTCTTC.

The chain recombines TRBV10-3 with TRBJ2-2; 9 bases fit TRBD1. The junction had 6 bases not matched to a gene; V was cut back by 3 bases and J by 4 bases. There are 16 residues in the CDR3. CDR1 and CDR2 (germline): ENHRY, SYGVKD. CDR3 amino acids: CAISDSGQGSTGELFF. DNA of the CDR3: TGTGCCATCAGTGATTCGGGACAGGGCAGCACCGGGGAGCTGTTTTTT.

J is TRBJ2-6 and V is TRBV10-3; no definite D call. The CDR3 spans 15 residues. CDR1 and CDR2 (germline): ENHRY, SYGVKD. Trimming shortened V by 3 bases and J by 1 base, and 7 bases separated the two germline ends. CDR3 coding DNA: TGTGCCATCAGTGATACAGCATCTGGGGCCAACGTCCTGACTTTC. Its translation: CAISDTASGANVLTF.

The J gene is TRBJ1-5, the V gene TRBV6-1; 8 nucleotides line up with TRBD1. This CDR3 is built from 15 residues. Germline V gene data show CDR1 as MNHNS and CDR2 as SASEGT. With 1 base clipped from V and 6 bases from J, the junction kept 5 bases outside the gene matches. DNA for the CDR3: TGTGCCAGCAGTGAAGAACAGGGGGGAGCTCAGCCCCAGCATTTT. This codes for CASSEEQGGAQPQHF.

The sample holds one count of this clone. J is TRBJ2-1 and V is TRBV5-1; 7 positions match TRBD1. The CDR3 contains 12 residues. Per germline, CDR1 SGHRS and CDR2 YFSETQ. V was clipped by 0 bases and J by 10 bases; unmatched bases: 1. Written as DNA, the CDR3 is TGCGCCAGCAGCTTGGCCAGGGGGGAGCAGTTCTTC. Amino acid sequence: CASSLARGEQFF.

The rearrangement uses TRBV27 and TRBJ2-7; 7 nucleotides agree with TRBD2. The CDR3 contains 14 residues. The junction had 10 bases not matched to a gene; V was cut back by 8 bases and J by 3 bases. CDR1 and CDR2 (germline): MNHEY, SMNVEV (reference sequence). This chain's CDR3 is CASSRAGSNYEQYF. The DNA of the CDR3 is TGTGCCAGCTCCCGAGCGGGATCCAACTACGAGCAGTACTTC.

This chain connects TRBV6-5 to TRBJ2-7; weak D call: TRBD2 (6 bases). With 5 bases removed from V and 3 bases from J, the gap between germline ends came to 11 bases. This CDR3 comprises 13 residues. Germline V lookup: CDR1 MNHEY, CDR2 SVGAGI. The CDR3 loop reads CASSKTSHYEQYF. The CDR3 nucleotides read TGTGCCAGCAGTAAGACTAGTCACTACGAGCAGTACTTC.

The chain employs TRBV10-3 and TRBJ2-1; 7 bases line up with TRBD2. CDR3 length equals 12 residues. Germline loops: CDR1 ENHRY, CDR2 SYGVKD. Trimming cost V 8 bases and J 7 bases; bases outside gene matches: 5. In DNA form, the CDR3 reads TGTGCCATCGGAAAGGGAGGGAATGAGCAGTTCTTC. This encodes CAIGKGGNEQFF.

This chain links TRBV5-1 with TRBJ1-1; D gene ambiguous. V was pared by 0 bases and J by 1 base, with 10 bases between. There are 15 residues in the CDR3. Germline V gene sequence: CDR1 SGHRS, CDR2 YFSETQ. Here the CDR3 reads CASSLGIGRNTEAFF. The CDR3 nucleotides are TGCGCCAGCAGCTTGGGAATTGGTAGGAACACTGAAGCTTTCTTT. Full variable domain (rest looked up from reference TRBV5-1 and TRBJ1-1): KAGVTQTPRYLIKTRGQQVTLSCSPISGHRSVSWYQQTPGQGLQFLFEYFSETQRNKGNFPGRFSGRQFSNSRSEMNVSTLELGDSALYLCASSLGIGRNTEAFFGQGTRLTVV.

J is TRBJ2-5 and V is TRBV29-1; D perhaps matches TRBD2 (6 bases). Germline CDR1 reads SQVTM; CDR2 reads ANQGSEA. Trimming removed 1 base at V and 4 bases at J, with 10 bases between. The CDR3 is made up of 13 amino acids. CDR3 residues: CSVEGEVGETQYF. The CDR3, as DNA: TGCAGCGTTGAAGGGGAGGTAGGAGAGACCCAGTACTTC.

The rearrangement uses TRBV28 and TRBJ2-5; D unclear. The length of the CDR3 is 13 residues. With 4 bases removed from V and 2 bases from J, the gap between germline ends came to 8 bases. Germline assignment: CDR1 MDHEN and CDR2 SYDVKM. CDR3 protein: CASSYSGQETQYF. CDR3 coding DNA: TGTGCCAGCAGTTACAGTGGGCAAGAGACCCAGTACTTC. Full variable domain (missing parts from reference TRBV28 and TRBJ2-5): DVKVTQSSRYLVKRTGEKVFLECVQDMDHENMFWYRQDPGLGLRLIYFSYDVKMKEKGDIPEGYSVSREKKERFSLILESASTNQTSMYLCASSYSGQETQYFGPGTRLLVL.

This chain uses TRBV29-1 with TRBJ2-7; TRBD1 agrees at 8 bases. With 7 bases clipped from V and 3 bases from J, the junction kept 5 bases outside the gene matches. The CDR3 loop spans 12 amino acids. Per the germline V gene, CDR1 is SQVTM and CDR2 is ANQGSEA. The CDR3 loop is CSAIGTGYEQYF. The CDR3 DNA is TGCAGCGCAATAGGGACAGGCTACGAGCAGTACTTC.

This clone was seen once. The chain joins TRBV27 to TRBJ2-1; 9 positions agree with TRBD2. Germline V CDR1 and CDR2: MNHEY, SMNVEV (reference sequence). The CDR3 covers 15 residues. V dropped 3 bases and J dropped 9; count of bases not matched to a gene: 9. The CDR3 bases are TGTGCCAGCAGTTTTAGCGGGAGATCGTCGGTTGAGCAGTTCTTC. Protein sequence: CASSFSGRSSVEQFF.

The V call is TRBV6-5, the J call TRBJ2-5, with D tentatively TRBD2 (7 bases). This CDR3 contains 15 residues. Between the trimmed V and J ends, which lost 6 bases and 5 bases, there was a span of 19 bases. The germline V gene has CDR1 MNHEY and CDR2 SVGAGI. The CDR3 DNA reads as TGTGCCAGCAGATTCCTAGGGGGAGGGCGGGAGACCCAGTACTTC. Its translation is CASRFLGGGRETQYF.